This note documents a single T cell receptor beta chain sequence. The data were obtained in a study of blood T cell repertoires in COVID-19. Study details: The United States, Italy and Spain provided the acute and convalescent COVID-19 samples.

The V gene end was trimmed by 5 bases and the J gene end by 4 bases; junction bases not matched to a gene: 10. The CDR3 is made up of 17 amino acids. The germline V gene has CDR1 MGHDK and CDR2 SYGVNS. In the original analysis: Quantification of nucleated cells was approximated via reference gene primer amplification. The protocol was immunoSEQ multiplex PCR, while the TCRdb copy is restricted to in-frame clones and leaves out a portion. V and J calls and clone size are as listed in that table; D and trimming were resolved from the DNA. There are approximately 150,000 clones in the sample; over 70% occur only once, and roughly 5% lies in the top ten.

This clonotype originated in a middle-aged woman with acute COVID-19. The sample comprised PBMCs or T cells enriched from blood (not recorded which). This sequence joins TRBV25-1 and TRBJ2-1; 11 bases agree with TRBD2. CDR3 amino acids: CASSPLYSGRVYNEQFF. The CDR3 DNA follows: TGTGCCAGCAGTCCCTTATATAGCGGGAGGGTTTACAATGAGCAGTTCTTC. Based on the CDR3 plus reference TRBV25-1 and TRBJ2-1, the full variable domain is EADIYQTPRYLVIGTGKKITLECSQTMGHDKMYWYQQDPGMELHLIHYSYGVNSTEKGDLSSESTVSRIRTEHFPLTLESARPSHTSQYLCASSPLYSGRVYNEQFFGPGTRLTVL.